Shown below are 23 T cell receptor beta chains from a single sample sequenced in a study of T cells in Graves' hyperthyroidism and ophthalmopathy (dated by TCRdb to about 2019). Library preparation employed multiplex PCR. Sequencing relied on an Illumina HiSeq 2000. The TCR beta CDR3 regions were amplified from RNA transcripts. A first-round RT-PCR of the TCR CDR3 used the HTBI primer set with the Qiagen OneStep RT-PCR kit. TCRdb trimmed public reads at Q25 via fastp, called clones via MiXCR and kept in-frame beta chains. Rows with a matching CDR3 protein are joined into one entry that keeps the most common DNA and genes. The sample table contains around 340,000 distinct CDR3 sequences; only one count was recorded for around 20% of them. 50% of the sample goes to the ten largest clones. Sequencing input: blood. The source is a woman in her forties or fifties with Graves' hyperthyroidism.

The chain employs TRBV28 and TRBJ2-1; 10 bases align to TRBD1. V lost 5 bases to trimming and J lost 1 base; unmatched junction nucleotides: 2. Germline-derived CDR1 and CDR2 are MDHEN and SYDVKM. The CDR3 sequence is 15 residues long. CDR3 in amino acids: CASSRQGASYNEQFF. CDR3 DNA sequence: TGTGCCAGCAGTCGACAGGGGGCGTCCTACAATGAGCAGTTCTTC.

This clonotype was picked up many times. The J gene is TRBJ2-3, the V gene TRBV20-1; TRBD2 agrees at 11 bases. Trimming took 2 bases from V and 5 from J; bases not matched to a gene: 3. Germline V CDR1 and CDR2: DFQATT, SNEGSKA (reference sequence). The CDR3 length is 14 residues. For the CDR3, the DNA is TGCAGTGCTAGACTAGCGGGGGGTGGAGATACGCAGTATTTT. Its protein product is CSARLAGGGDTQYF.

The chain joins TRBV28 to TRBJ1-2; 10 nucleotides align to TRBD1. CDR1 and CDR2 from the germline V gene are MDHEN and SYDVKM. V lost 4 bases to trimming and J lost 2 bases; unmatched junction nucleotides: 10. There are 17 residues in the CDR3. The CDR3 reads CASSSPGQGKGNYGYTF. CDR3 DNA: TGTGCCAGCAGTTCTCCGGGACAGGGGAAGGGCAACTATGGCTACACCTTC.

The V gene is TRBV5-1, the J gene TRBJ2-7; D remains ambiguous. CDR3 length equals 12 residues. V was clipped by 2 bases and J by 3 bases, with 6 bases between them. Germline V gene lookup returns CDR1 SGHRS and CDR2 YFSETQ. The CDR3 coding sequence is TGCGCCAGCAGCTTCGTCGGCTACGAGCAGTACTTC. This translates into CASSFVGYEQYF.

The count of this clonotype is one. The V call is TRBV24-1, the J call TRBJ2-1; no reliable D call. The CDR3 sequence is 16 residues long. The germline V gene has CDR1 KGHDR and CDR2 SFDVKD. V shed 2 bases and J shed 5 bases, with 15 bases lying between them. CDR3 DNA sequence: TGTGCCACCAGTGATTCCCTGAGGCCCGACAACAATGAGCAGTTCTTC. It is translated as CATSDSLRPDNNEQFF.

There are many counts of this clonotype. The V gene is TRBV3-1, the J gene TRBJ2-5; 12 bases map to TRBD2. CDR3 length: 17 amino acids. CDR1 is LGHDT and CDR2 is YNNKEL in the germline V gene (reference sequence). J was trimmed by 5 bases and V by 0 bases; bases with no gene match: 7. CDR3: CASSQDRGLAGPETQYF. As DNA, the CDR3 is TGTGCCAGCAGCCAAGATCGGGGACTAGCGGGCCCGGAGACCCAGTACTTC.

This clonotype was counted between two and nine times. The chain employs TRBV7-2 and TRBJ2-3; D gene ambiguous. V was pared by 0 bases and J by 4 bases, with 8 bases between. This CDR3 region has 14 residues. Germline V CDR1 and CDR2: SGHTA, FQGNSA. The CDR3 DNA is TGTGCCAGCAGCTTAGCCAAGATCGCAGATACGCAGTATTTT. As protein: CASSLAKIADTQYF. The full variable domain, with the rest looked up from reference TRBV7-2 and TRBJ2-3, is GAGVSQSPSNKVTEKGKDVELRCDPISGHTALYWYRQSLGQGLEFLIYFQGNSAPDKSGLPSDRFSAERTGGSVSTLTIQRTQQEDSAVYLCASSLAKIADTQYFGPGTRLTVL.

This clonotype was seen a few times. The chain combines TRBV19 with TRBJ1-2; 7 nucleotides agree with TRBD1. This CDR3 spans 15 amino acids. The V and J ends lost 6 bases and 4 bases, in that order; junction bases with no gene match: 11. Germline CDR1 and CDR2: LNHDA and SQIVND (reference sequence). The CDR3 spells CASRQTGTEAYGYTF. In DNA, the CDR3 is TGTGCCAGTAGGCAAACGGGGACAGAGGCCTATGGCTACACCTTC.

This clonotype was recorded at least ten times. The gene calls are TRBV28 and TRBJ1-5; no clear D. CDR1 and CDR2 (germline): MDHEN, SYDVKM. CDR3 length: 12 residues. V was trimmed by 5 bases and J by 5 bases, leaving 7 bases between them. The CDR3 here is CASSLVDQPQHF. For the CDR3, the DNA is TGTGCCAGCAGTCTAGTAGATCAGCCCCAGCATTTT.

This clonotype was seen a handful of times. This chain connects TRBV6-1 to TRBJ1-1; no clear D. This CDR3 spans 13 amino acids. V lost 10 bases and J lost 5, with 17 bases in between. In germline, CDR1 is MNHNS, CDR2 SASEGT. The CDR3 sequence: CAIQSEGGTEAFF. DNA for the CDR3: TGTGCCATCCAGTCGGAGGGCGGAACTGAAGCTTTCTTT.

This chain joins TRBV2 and TRBJ2-1; D remains unclear. V gave up 7 bases and J gave up 8 bases, with 9 bases separating them. The germline gives CDR1 SNHLY, CDR2 FYNNEI. The CDR3 spans 11 residues. The CDR3 loop reads CASNLRDEQFF. CDR3 nucleotide sequence: TGTGCCAGCAATCTGCGTGATGAGCAGTTCTTC.

About this clonotype itself: The junction and the germline gene differ at one end; a read error may be behind it. The rearrangement joins TRBV12-5 to TRBJ2-7; 11 nucleotides match TRBD1. The CDR3 consists of 15 residues. CDR1 and CDR2 (germline): LGHNT, FRNRAP. The CDR3 is CASGFGTGGLHEQYF. The DNA for the CDR3 is TGCGCTAGTGGTTTCGGGACAGGGGGTCTCCACGAGCAGTACTTC.

At least ten counts were recorded for this clonotype. The chain employs TRBV20-1 and TRBJ2-4, with TRBD2 matching over 13 bases. CDR1 DFQATT and CDR2 SNEGSKA come from the germline V gene (reference sequence). The CDR3 is made up of 20 amino acids. V shed 3 bases and J 0 bases; nucleotides not matched to a gene: 14. The CDR3 DNA reads as TGCAGTGCTAGTTTTTCGCCGGGACTAGCGGGGAATATAGCCAAAAACATTCAGTACTTC. This translates into CSASFSPGLAGNIAKNIQYF.

This clonotype was recorded at least ten times. The chain has TRBV28 and TRBJ2-7, with 7 nucleotides matching TRBD1. V was clipped by 6 bases and J by 0 bases; unmatched bases: 8. CDR1 is MDHEN, CDR2 SYDVKM, per germline. The CDR3 is 15 residues long. CDR3 nucleotide sequence: TGTGCCAGCAGGCCGACAGGGCGATACTCCTACGAGCAGTACTTC. It yields the protein CASRPTGRYSYEQYF.

V is TRBV5-1 and J is TRBJ2-6, with D hard to call. Germline lookup yields CDR1 SGHRS and CDR2 YFSETQ. The V end lost 0 bases, the J end lost 0 bases, and 22 bases lay between the germline ends. The CDR3 is made up of 21 amino acids. The CDR3 spells CASSLVPDLTLSVSGANVLTF. DNA of the CDR3: TGCGCCAGCAGCTTGGTTCCGGACCTTACCCTATCTGTCTCTGGGGCCAACGTCCTGACTTTC.

This clonotype was seen many times. The chain carries TRBV7-3 and TRBJ2-3; 11 nucleotides line up with TRBD1. From germline, CDR1 is SGHTA and CDR2 FQGTGA. This CDR3 is 15 amino acids long. V shed 4 bases and J 3 bases; nucleotides not matched to a gene: 3. The CDR3 DNA follows: TGTGCCAGCAGCTCGGGACAGGGGGTAACAGATACGCAGTATTTT. It specifies CASSSGQGVTDTQYF.

This clonotype was detected ten times or more. This chain links TRBV7-8 with TRBJ1-2; 10 nucleotides line up with TRBD1. The CDR3 runs to 16 residues. CDR1 and CDR2 (germline): SGHVS, FQNEAQ. J gave up 4 bases and V 4 bases, and 9 bases lay outside the gene matches. The CDR3 region is CASSSRQGAKPYGYTF. CDR3 nucleotides: TGTGCCAGCAGCTCACGACAGGGGGCAAAGCCCTATGGCTACACCTTC.

The V gene is TRBV11-3, the J gene TRBJ2-2, with D unresolved. The length of the CDR3 is 13 residues. Trimming pared 3 bases from V and 6 bases from J, leaving 8 bases between. Germline values: CDR1 SGHNT, CDR2 YENEEA. CDR3 coding DNA: TGTGCCAGCAGCTTCCTTAGTTCCGGGGAGCTGTTTTTT. This sequence encodes CASSFLSSGELFF.

The chain is built from TRBV2 and TRBJ2-3; D could derive from TRBD1 or TRBD2 (5 bases each). There are 14 residues in the CDR3. In germline, CDR1 is SNHLY, CDR2 FYNNEI. Deletions cut 7 bases from V and 2 bases from J, with 13 bases between. The CDR3, as DNA: TGTGCCAGCACGTCAGGGACCATCACAGATACGCAGTATTTT. Protein: CASTSGTITDTQYF.

This clonotype was observed at least ten times. V and J are TRBV30 and TRBJ2-7, with unresolved D. Trimming removed 3 bases from V and 2 bases from J, with 8 bases in between. Germline CDR1 is GTSNPN and CDR2 is SVGIG (reference sequence). The CDR3 contains 12 residues. CDR3 sequence: CAWSPGPYEQYF. As DNA, the CDR3 is TGTGCCTGGAGCCCGGGTCCCTACGAGCAGTACTTC.

This clonotype was picked up a small number of times. The V call is TRBV7-6, the J call TRBJ2-2; D is possibly TRBD1 (6 bases). The V gene lost 2 bases and the J gene lost 3 bases, with 10 bases spanning the gap. This CDR3 spans 15 amino acids. Germline V gene sequence: CDR1 SGHVS, CDR2 FNYEAQ. CDR3: CASSLYRADTGELFF. In nucleotides, the CDR3 is TGTGCCAGCAGCTTATACAGGGCGGACACCGGGGAGCTGTTTTTT.

This clonotype occurred many times. The chain has TRBV11-1 and TRBJ2-1, with D possibly matching TRBD2 (6 bases). The CDR3 runs 15 residues. Trimming pared 3 bases from V and 1 base from J, leaving 10 bases between. Germline values: CDR1 SGHAT, CDR2 FQDESV (reference sequence). The chain's CDR3 is CASSLTRESYNEQFF. CDR3 sequence (DNA): TGTGCCAGCAGCTTGACGCGGGAATCCTACAATGAGCAGTTCTTC.

Many counts were recorded for this clonotype. V usage is TRBV18 and J usage is TRBJ1-5, with 9 bases matching TRBD1. There are 15 residues in the CDR3. The germline V gene has CDR1 KGHSH and CDR2 LQKENI. V was clipped by 0 bases and J by 8 bases; unmatched bases: 5. The CDR3 loop is CASSPPTGGREPQHF. CDR3 in DNA: TGTGCCAGCTCACCACCGACAGGGGGGCGTGAGCCCCAGCATTTT.